These T cell receptor beta chains were read from a single sample in a study of blood T cell repertoires in COVID-19. Sequencing was performed with immunoSEQ multiplex PCR; in TCRdb, only in-frame clones are kept and a portion is missing. The sample lists tens of thousands of clones; 70% to 90% were seen once. Source material: peripheral blood. These receptors all stem from a man between 65 and 85 years old with active COVID-19. CDR3s include the opening cysteine and the closing phenylalanine or tryptophan. D genes are given only for firm matches. A clone size is listed for some rows: how often the clone was seen (once, few, many), or a class if it is expanded.

j_gene: TRBJ1-5
abundance: once
v_gene: TRBV28
d_gene: TRBD1
CDR3nt: TGTGCCAGCAGACCAGGGACAGCGAAAAGTAAGCCCCAGCATTTT
CDR3aa: CASRPGTAKSKPQHF

j_gene: TRBJ1-4
abundance: .
v_gene: TRBV6-5
d_gene: .
CDR3nt: TGTGCCAGCAGCCTCCCTGGGGCTGAAAAACTGTTTTTT
CDR3aa: CASSLPGAEKLFF

j_gene: TRBJ2-5
abundance: .
v_gene: TRBV18
d_gene: .
CDR3nt: TGTGCCAGCTCACCACGGCAGTTACAAGAGACCCAGTACTTC
CDR3aa: CASSPRQLQETQYF

j_gene: TRBJ1-1
abundance: .
v_gene: TRBV27
d_gene: .
CDR3nt: TGTGCCAGCAGTTCTAGGGGTTTCATGAACACTGAAGCTTTCTTT
CDR3aa: CASSSRGFMNTEAFF

j_gene: TRBJ1-2
abundance: .
v_gene: TRBV28
d_gene: .
CDR3nt: TGTGCCAGCAGTTCATTACGGGGAAACTATGGCTACACCTTC
CDR3aa: CASSSLRGNYGYTF

j_gene: TRBJ2-5
abundance: .
v_gene: TRBV6-6
d_gene: TRBD2
CDR3nt: TGTGCCAGCAGTCAACTGGGACCGGGGGGAGAGACCCAGTACTTC
CDR3aa: CASSQLGPGGETQYF

j_gene: TRBJ2-1
abundance: .
v_gene: TRBV20-1
d_gene: .
CDR3nt: TGCAGTGCTAGAGGTGGGAGCGAGCAGTTCTTC
CDR3aa: CSARGGSEQFF

j_gene: TRBJ2-1
abundance: .
v_gene: TRBV28
d_gene: TRBD1
CDR3nt: TGTGCCAGCAGTTTCCCCCCAGGGGGCTTGAGCTCCTACAATGAGCAGTTCTTC
CDR3aa: CASSFPPGGLSSYNEQFF

j_gene: TRBJ2-6
abundance: .
v_gene: TRBV28
d_gene: .
CDR3nt: TGTGCCAGCAGTTCCTGGACAAGCTCTGGGGCCAACGTCCTGACTTTC
CDR3aa: CASSSWTSSGANVLTF

j_gene: TRBJ2-5
abundance: .
v_gene: TRBV18
d_gene: TRBD2
CDR3nt: TGTGCCAGCTCACCCTCACTAGCGGGGGGCCATGCGATGGGGTTGACCCAGTACTTC
CDR3aa: CASSPSLAGGHAMGLTQYF

j_gene: TRBJ1-4
abundance: .
v_gene: TRBV19
d_gene: .
CDR3nt: TGTGCCAGTCTCGACAGGAAGGGTGAAAAACTGTTTTTT
CDR3aa: CASLDRKGEKLFF

j_gene: TRBJ1-4
abundance: .
v_gene: TRBV19
d_gene: .
CDR3nt: TGTGCCAGTACTCAACAGGGTTCGGGTGAAAAACTGTTTTTT
CDR3aa: CASTQQGSGEKLFF

j_gene: TRBJ2-1
abundance: .
v_gene: TRBV3-1/TRBV3-2
d_gene: TRBD2
CDR3nt: TGTGCCAGCAGCCTGATCAGCGGGGGGGTCTACAATGAGCAGTTCTTC
CDR3aa: CASSLISGGVYNEQFF

j_gene: TRBJ1-5
abundance: .
v_gene: TRBV4-1
d_gene: .
CDR3nt: TGCGCCAGCAGCCAAGAATCCGGGAATCAGCCCCAGCATTTT
CDR3aa: CASSQESGNQPQHF

j_gene: TRBJ1-1
abundance: .
v_gene: TRBV4-2
d_gene: .
CDR3nt: TGTGCCAGCAGCCAGGCCCGGGAGAGTGCTGAAGCTTTCTTT
CDR3aa: CASSQARESAEAFF

j_gene: TRBJ1-1
abundance: few
v_gene: TRBV28
d_gene: TRBD1
CDR3nt: TGTGCCAGCAGTTCCCCAGGGGGCGGTTTTTTTGAAGCTTTCTTT
CDR3aa: CASSSPGGGFFEAFF

j_gene: TRBJ2-3
abundance: once
v_gene: TRBV5-6
d_gene: TRBD2
CDR3nt: TGTGCCAGCAGCTTGGCGGGGGGGTCTGTCCCAGATACGCAGTATTTT
CDR3aa: CASSLAGGSVPDTQYF

j_gene: TRBJ1-6
abundance: .
v_gene: TRBV4-3
d_gene: .
CDR3nt: TGCGCCAGCAGCCTTTTCCGGGACTCGAAATCTCCCCTCCACTTT
CDR3aa: CASSLFRDSKSPLHF

j_gene: TRBJ2-2
abundance: .
v_gene: TRBV5-4
d_gene: .
CDR3nt: TGTGCCAGCAGCCCCGGTCCTGCGAACACCGGGGAGCTGTTTTTT
CDR3aa: CASSPGPANTGELFF

j_gene: TRBJ2-1
abundance: .
v_gene: TRBV4-1
d_gene: TRBD2
CDR3nt: TGCGCCAGCAGTTTGGGGGGGGGTCAGAGTAATGAGCAGTTCTTC
CDR3aa: CASSLGGGQSNEQFF

j_gene: TRBJ2-1
abundance: .
v_gene: TRBV28
d_gene: TRBD2
CDR3nt: TGTGCCAGCAGTTTATTTACTAGCGGGAGTAGAAATGAGCAGTTCTTC
CDR3aa: CASSLFTSGSRNEQFF

j_gene: TRBJ2-5
abundance: .
v_gene: TRBV18
d_gene: TRBD1
CDR3nt: TGTGCCAGCTCGCGTACAGGGGGAAGTGGAGAGACCCAGTACTTC
CDR3aa: CASSRTGGSGETQYF

j_gene: TRBJ2-7
abundance: .
v_gene: TRBV18
d_gene: .
CDR3nt: TGTGCCAGCTCACCAGGCGACAGGGGAATTGCGGGAGGGGGCTACTACGAGCAGTACTTC
CDR3aa: CASSPGDRGIAGGGYYEQYF

j_gene: TRBJ2-5
abundance: .
v_gene: TRBV5-1
d_gene: .
CDR3nt: TGCGCCAGCAGACCCTCAGGGTACCAAGAGACCCAGTACTTC
CDR3aa: CASRPSGYQETQYF

j_gene: TRBJ2-7
abundance: .
v_gene: TRBV9
d_gene: .
CDR3nt: TGTGCCAGCAGCGTAGCGGGTCGGTCCGAGCAGTACTTC
CDR3aa: CASSVAGRSEQYF

j_gene: TRBJ2-7
abundance: .
v_gene: TRBV25-1
d_gene: TRBD2
CDR3nt: TGTGCCAGCAGCCCTCTTGGGGGGGGGTCCTACGAGCAGTACTTC
CDR3aa: CASSPLGGGSYEQYF

j_gene: TRBJ1-3
abundance: .
v_gene: TRBV18
d_gene: .
CDR3nt: TGTGCCAGCTCACCTGACCGAATGGGGAGTAACACCATATATTTT
CDR3aa: CASSPDRMGSNTIYF

j_gene: TRBJ2-7
abundance: .
v_gene: TRBV19
d_gene: TRBD1
CDR3nt: TGTGCCAGTAGTCCCCATGACAGGGGGCTGTACGAGCAGTACTTC
CDR3aa: CASSPHDRGLYEQYF

j_gene: TRBJ1-2
abundance: many
v_gene: TRBV7-2
d_gene: TRBD1
CDR3nt: TGTGCCAGCAGCTTGGGACAGGGTTCGGACTATGGCTACACCTTC
CDR3aa: CASSLGQGSDYGYTF

j_gene: TRBJ2-7
abundance: .
v_gene: TRBV28
d_gene: .
CDR3nt: TGTGCCAGCAGTCCCCCAGGGGCCCCCTACGAGCAGTACTTC
CDR3aa: CASSPPGAPYEQYF

j_gene: TRBJ2-3
abundance: large
v_gene: TRBV5-4
d_gene: .
CDR3nt: TGTGCCAGCAGCTTAGTACTCTCAGATACGCAGTATTTT
CDR3aa: CASSLVLSDTQYF

j_gene: TRBJ1-2
abundance: .
v_gene: TRBV7-8
d_gene: .
CDR3nt: TGTGCCAGCAGCTTGGGCAGCATCTATGGCTACACCTTC
CDR3aa: CASSLGSIYGYTF

j_gene: TRBJ1-2
abundance: .
v_gene: TRBV16
d_gene: .
CDR3nt: TGTGCCAGCAGCCAATCAAGAGGGGGCTATGGCTACACCTTC
CDR3aa: CASSQSRGGYGYTF

j_gene: TRBJ1-1
abundance: .
v_gene: TRBV5-1
d_gene: TRBD1
CDR3nt: TGCGCCAGCAGCCCGGGGGACAGGGGGCGTTTTGTGAACACTGAAGCTTTCTTT
CDR3aa: CASSPGDRGRFVNTEAFF

j_gene: TRBJ1-2
abundance: .
v_gene: TRBV7-8
d_gene: TRBD1
CDR3nt: TGTGCCAGCAGCCCCGGGACAGTGTATGGCTACACCTTC
CDR3aa: CASSPGTVYGYTF

j_gene: TRBJ1-2
abundance: few
v_gene: TRBV7-9
d_gene: TRBD1
CDR3nt: TGTGCCAGCAGCCCAGGGACAGGGGCGGACTATGGCTACACCTTC
CDR3aa: CASSPGTGADYGYTF

j_gene: TRBJ2-2
abundance: once
v_gene: TRBV7-2
d_gene: TRBD1
CDR3nt: TGTGCCAGCAGCTTAGAAGGGGGCCTAAGCACCGGGGAGCTGTTTTTT
CDR3aa: CASSLEGGLSTGELFF

j_gene: TRBJ2-3
abundance: .
v_gene: TRBV9
d_gene: TRBD2
CDR3nt: TGTGCCAGCAGCGCCGCCCATTCCAGCGGGAGGAATAAAGATACGCAGTATTTT
CDR3aa: CASSAAHSSGRNKDTQYF

j_gene: TRBJ1-2
abundance: .
v_gene: TRBV23-1
d_gene: .
CDR3nt: TGCGCCAGCAGTCAATCTCTTCCCTACGGGGGAAGTGGCTACACCTTC
CDR3aa: CASSQSLPYGGSGYTF

j_gene: TRBJ1-3
abundance: few
v_gene: TRBV5-8
d_gene: .
CDR3nt: TGTGCCAGCAGCAGGGGCCGGGTCAGCTCTGGAAACACCATATATTTT
CDR3aa: CASSRGRVSSGNTIYF

j_gene: TRBJ2-7
abundance: .
v_gene: TRBV6-5
d_gene: .
CDR3nt: TGTGCCAGCAGTTACGGCCACGAGCAGTACTTC
CDR3aa: CASSYGHEQYF